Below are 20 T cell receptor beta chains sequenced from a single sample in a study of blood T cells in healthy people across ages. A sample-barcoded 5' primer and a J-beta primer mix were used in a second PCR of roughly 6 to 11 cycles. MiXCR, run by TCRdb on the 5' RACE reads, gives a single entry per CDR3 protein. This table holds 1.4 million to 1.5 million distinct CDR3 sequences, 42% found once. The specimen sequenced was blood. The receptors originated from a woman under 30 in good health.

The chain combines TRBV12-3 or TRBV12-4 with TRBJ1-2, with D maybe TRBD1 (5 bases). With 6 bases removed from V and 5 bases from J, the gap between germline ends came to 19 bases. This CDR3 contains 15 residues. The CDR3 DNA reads TGTGCCAGCAGACCTAGCCGGGGCACGGAGTATGGCTACACCTTC. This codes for CASRPSRGTEYGYTF.

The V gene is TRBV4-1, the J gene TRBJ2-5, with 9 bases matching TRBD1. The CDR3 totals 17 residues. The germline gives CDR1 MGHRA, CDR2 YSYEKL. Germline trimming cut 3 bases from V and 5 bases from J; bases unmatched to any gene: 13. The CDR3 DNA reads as TGCGCCAGCAGCCATCCCGGGACAGGGACGAATTTGGAGACCCAGTACTTC. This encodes CASSHPGTGTNLETQYF.

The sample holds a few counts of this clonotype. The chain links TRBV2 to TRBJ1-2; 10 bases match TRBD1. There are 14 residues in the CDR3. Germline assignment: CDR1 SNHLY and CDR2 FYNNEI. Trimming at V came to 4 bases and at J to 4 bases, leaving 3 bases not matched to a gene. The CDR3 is CASSGQGAAYGYTF. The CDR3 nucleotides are TGTGCCAGCAGTGGACAGGGGGCCGCCTATGGCTACACCTTC.

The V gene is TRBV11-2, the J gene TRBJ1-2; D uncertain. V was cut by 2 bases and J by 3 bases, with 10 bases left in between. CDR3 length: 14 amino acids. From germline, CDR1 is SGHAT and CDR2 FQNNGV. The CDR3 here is CASSLKMEDYGYTF. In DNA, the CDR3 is TGTGCCAGCAGCTTAAAAATGGAGGACTATGGCTACACCTTC.

The CDR3 sequence: CASSLGLRTTNEKLFF. The CDR3 DNA follows: TGTGCCAGCAGTTTGGGGCTGAGGACAACTAATGAAAAACTGTTTTTT. The chain carries TRBV28 and TRBJ1-4, with a possible D match to TRBD1 (5 bases). This CDR3 is built from 16 residues. V was cut by 3 bases and J by 0 bases, with 11 bases left in between. Germline-derived CDR1 and CDR2 are MDHEN and SYDVKM.

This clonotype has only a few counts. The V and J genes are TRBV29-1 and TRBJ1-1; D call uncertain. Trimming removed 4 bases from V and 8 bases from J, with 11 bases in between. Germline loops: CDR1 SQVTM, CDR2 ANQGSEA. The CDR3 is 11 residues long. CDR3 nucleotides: TGCAGCGTTGTAAGCGGAGGGGAAGCTTTCTTT. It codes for CSVVSGGEAFF.

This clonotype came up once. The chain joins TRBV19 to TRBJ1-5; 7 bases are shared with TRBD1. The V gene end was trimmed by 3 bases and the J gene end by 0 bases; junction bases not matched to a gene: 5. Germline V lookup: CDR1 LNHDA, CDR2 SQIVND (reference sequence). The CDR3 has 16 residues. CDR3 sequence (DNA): TGTGCCAGTAGTATTAACAGGGGATATAGCAATCAGCCCCAGCATTTT. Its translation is CASSINRGYSNQPQHF. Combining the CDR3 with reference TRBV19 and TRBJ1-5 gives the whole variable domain DGGITQSPKYLFRKEGQNVTLSCEQNLNHDAMYWYRQDPGQGLRLIYYSQIVNDFQKGDIAEGYSVSREKKESFPLTVTSAQKNPTAFYLCASSINRGYSNQPQHFGDGTRLSIL.

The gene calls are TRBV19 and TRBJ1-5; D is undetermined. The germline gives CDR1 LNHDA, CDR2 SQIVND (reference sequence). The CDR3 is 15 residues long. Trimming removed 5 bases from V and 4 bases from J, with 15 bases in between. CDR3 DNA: TGTGCCAGTAGTCAAGCGGAGCCCGCAAATCAGCCCCAGCATTTT. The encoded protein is CASSQAEPANQPQHF.

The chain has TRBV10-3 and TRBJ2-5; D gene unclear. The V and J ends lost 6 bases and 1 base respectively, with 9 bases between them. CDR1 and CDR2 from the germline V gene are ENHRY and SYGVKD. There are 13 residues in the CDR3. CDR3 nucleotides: TGTGCCATCAGCCTATCTAGCCAAGAGACCCAGTACTTC. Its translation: CAISLSSQETQYF.

The CDR3 DNA reads TGTGCCATCAGTGCCGGAGCGGGGGGCACAGATACGCAGTATTTT. Translated: CAISAGAGGTDTQYF. The chain carries TRBV10-3 and TRBJ2-3, with 8 bases identical to TRBD2. There are 15 residues in the CDR3. Germline V gene sequence: CDR1 ENHRY, CDR2 SYGVKD. J lost 1 base, V lost 4 bases, and 4 bases had no gene match.

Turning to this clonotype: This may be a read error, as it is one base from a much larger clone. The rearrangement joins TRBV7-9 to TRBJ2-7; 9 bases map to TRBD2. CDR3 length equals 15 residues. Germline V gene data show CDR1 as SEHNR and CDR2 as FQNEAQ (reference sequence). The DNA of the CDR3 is TGTGCCAGCAGCTTGCTAGCGGGGAGCTCCTACGAGCGGTACTTC. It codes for CASSLLAGSSYERYF.

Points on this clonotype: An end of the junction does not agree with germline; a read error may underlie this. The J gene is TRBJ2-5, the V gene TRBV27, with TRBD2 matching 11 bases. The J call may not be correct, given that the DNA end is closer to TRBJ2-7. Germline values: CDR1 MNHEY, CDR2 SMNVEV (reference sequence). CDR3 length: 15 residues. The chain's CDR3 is CARSPGTSGTYEQYF. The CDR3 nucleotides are TGTGCCCGCAGTCCGGGGACTAGCGGAACCTACGAGCAGTACTTC.

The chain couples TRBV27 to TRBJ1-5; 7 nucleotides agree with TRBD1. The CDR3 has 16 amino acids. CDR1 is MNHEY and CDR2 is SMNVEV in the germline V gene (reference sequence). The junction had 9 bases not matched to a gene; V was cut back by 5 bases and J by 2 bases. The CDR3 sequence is CASSVGGSGGNQPQHF. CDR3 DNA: TGTGCCAGCAGTGTAGGGGGCTCTGGTGGCAATCAGCCCCAGCATTTT.

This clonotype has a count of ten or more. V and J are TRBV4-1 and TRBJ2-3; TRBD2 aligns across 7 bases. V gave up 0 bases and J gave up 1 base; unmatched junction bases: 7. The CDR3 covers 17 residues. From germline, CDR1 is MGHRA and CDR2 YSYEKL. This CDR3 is CASSQDVSTSGTDTQYF. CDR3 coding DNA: TGCGCCAGCAGCCAAGACGTGTCCACTAGCGGCACAGATACGCAGTATTTT.

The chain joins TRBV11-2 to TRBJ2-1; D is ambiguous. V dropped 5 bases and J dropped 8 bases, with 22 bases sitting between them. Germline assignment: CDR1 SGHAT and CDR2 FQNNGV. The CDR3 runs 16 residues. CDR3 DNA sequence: TGTGCCAGCAGCCGTGGGATTCTACCATCACGCGATGAGCAGTTCTTC. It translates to CASSRGILPSRDEQFF.

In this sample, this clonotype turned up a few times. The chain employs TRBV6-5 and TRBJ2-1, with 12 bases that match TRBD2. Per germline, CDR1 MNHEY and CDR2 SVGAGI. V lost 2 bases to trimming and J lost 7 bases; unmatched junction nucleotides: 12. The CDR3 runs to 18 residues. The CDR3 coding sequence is TGTGCCAGCAGTTACGGGCTAGCGGGAGGGGATTGGTGGAATGAGCAGTTCTTC. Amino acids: CASSYGLAGGDWWNEQFF.

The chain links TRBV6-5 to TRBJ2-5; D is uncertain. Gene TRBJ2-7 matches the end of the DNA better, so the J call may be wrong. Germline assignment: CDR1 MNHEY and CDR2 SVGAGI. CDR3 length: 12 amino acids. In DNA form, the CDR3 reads TGTGCCACGGTTACGGCAAGGGACGAGCAGTACTTC. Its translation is CATVTARDEQYF.

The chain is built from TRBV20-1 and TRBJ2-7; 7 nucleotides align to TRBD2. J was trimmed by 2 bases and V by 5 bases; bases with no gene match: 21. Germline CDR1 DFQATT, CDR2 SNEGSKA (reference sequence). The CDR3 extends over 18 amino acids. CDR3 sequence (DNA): TGCAGTGCTCGACCCCTAAAGGTGGCTAGCGGTAATACCTACGAGCAGTACTTC. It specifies CSARPLKVASGNTYEQYF.

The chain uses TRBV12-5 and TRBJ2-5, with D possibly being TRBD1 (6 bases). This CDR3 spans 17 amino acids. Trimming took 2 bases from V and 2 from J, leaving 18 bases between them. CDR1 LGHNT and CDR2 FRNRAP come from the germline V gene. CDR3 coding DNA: TGTGCTAGTGGTTTGCGCCCGGGACACTCCAAACAAGAGACCCAGTACTTC. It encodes CASGLRPGHSKQETQYF.

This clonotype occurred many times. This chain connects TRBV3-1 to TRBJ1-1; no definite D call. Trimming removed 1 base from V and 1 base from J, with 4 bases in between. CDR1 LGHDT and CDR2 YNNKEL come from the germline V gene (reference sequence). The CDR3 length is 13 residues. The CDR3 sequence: CASSQGWNTEAFF. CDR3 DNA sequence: TGTGCCAGCAGCCAAGGGTGGAACACTGAAGCTTTCTTT.